This entry features one T cell receptor beta chain sequence. Its antigen is still unknown. The data belong to a study of breast tumors, draining lymph nodes, adjacent tissues. General study results and limits: Luminal-like breast cancer showed significantly higher tumor–nontumor repertoire similarity than basal-like. Tumors had less TCR diversity than lymph nodes, more than nontumor tissue.

The junction had 14 bases not matched to a gene; V was cut back by 3 bases and J by 5 bases. The CDR3 covers 17 residues. Germline CDR1 LNHDA, CDR2 SQIVND (reference sequence). Samples came from axillary lymph nodes draining the breast cancer. Using its own MiXCR run on the multiplex PCR reads, TCRdb lists one record per CDR3 protein. The table includes approximately 150,000 distinct CDR3 sequences, 30% to 40% detected once. Material: axillary lymph node tissue. This TCR came from a female donor with breast cancer. Some clones in this sample may be carry-over from other donors' samples. V and J are TRBV19 and TRBJ2-5; the match to TRBD1 covers 8 bases. For the CDR3, the DNA is TGTGCCAGTAGTATCACCCTAATCGGGACAGGTAGGGAGACCCAGTACTTC. Its protein product is CASSITLIGTGRETQYF.